This T cell receptor (beta chain) originates from a study of T cells in narcolepsy. The table came from immunoSEQ multiplex PCR; TCRdb's copy has only in-frame clones and leaves some out. In the table there are about 34,000 clones, 80% to 85% of which are singletons. The CDR3 extends over 15 amino acids. Germline CDR1 reads SGHVS; CDR2 reads FNYEAQ. Trimming left V 0 bases short and J 5 bases short, with 13 bases between. The V gene is TRBV7-6, the J gene TRBJ2-5, with D perhaps being TRBD1 or TRBD2 (5 bases each). Sequencing was performed on CD45RA- memory CD4+ T cells from PBMCs. This clonotype originated in a human donor with narcolepsy. The CDR3 DNA sequence: TGTGCCAGCAGCTTAGCGCTGGGGGACCCGGAGACCCAGTACTTC. Its protein product is CASSLALGDPETQYF.